This T cell receptor beta chain was sequenced for a study of cytomegalovirus exposure and HLA in healthy donors. J lost 5 bases, V lost 4 bases, and 5 bases had no gene match. CDR3 length equals 12 residues. Germline CDR1 is SQVTM and CDR2 is ANQGSEA. Both 60 Vbeta primers and 13 Jbeta primers went into the PCR. The assay was immunoSEQ multiplex PCR, and TCRdb's table has in-frame clones only and misses some. The sample records 200,000 to 300,000 clones, over 70% being singletons. As for this clone: Additional DNA sequences in this sample encode the identical CDR3.

This chain joins TRBV29-1 and TRBJ2-7; 7 bases match TRBD1. Sequencing was done on a sample of PBMCs. The sequence was collected from an older woman in good health and CMV-seropositive. The CDR3 bases are TGCAGCGTTGGCCCGACAGGGAACGAGCAGTACTTC. It translates to CSVGPTGNEQYF.